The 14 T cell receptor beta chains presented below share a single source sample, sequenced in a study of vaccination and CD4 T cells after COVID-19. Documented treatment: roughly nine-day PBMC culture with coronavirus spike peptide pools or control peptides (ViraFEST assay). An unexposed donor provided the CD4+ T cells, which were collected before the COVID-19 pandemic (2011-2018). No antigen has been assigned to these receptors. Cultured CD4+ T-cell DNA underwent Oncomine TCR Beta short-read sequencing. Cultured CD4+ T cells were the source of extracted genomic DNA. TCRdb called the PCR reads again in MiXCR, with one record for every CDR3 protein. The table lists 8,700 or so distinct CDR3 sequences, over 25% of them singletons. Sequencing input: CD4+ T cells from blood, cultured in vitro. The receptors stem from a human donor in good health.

CDR3 sequence: CSAGGTSGRFSETQYF. In DNA, the CDR3 is TGCAGTGCTGGGGGGACTAGCGGGAGATTTTCGGAGACCCAGTACTTC. The chain couples TRBV20-1 to TRBJ2-5; 14 bases are a match to TRBD2. Trimming removed 5 bases from V and 5 bases from J; junction bases left unmatched: 10. The CDR3 consists of 16 residues. Germline loops: CDR1 DFQATT, CDR2 SNEGSKA (reference sequence).

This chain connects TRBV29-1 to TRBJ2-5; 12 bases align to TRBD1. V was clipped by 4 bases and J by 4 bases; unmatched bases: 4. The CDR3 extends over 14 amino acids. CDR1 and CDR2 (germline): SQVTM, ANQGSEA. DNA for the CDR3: TGCAGCGTTGCCGGGACAGGGGGCCGAGAGACCCAGTACTTC. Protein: CSVAGTGGRETQYF.

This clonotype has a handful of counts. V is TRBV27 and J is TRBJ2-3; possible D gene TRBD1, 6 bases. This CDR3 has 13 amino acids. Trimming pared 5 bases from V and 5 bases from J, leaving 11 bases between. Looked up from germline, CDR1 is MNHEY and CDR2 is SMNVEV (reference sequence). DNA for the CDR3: TGTGCCAGCAGTCCCAGGGGTGGAGATACGCAGTATTTT. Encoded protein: CASSPRGGDTQYF.

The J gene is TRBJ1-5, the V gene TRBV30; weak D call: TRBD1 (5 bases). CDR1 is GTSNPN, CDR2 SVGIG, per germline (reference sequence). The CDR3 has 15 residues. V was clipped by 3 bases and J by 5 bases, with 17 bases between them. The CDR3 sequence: CAWRVGGTTHQPQHF. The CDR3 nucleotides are TGTGCCTGGAGAGTGGGGGGTACGACCCATCAGCCCCAGCATTTT. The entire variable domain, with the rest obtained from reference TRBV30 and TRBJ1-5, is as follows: SQTIHQWPATLVQPVGSPLSLECTVEGTSNPNLYWYRQAAGRGLQLLFYSVGIGQISSEVPQNLSASRPQDRQFILSSKKLLLSDSGFYLCAWRVGGTTHQPQHFGDGTRLSIL.

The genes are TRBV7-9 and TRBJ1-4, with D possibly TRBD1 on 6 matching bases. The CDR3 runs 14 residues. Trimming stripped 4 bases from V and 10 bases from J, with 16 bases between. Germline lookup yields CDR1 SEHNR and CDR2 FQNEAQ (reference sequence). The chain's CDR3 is CASSSNRESGKLFF. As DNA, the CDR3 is TGTGCCAGCAGCTCGAACAGGGAGTCGGGAAAACTGTTTTTT.

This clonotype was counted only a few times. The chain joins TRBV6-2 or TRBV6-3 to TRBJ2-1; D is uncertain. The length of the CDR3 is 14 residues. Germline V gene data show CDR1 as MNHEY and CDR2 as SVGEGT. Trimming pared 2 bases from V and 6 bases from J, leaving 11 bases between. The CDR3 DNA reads TGTGCCAGCAGTTACCGCTCACCCGTCAATGAGCAGTTCTTC. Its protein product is CASSYRSPVNEQFF.

The CDR3 DNA is TGTGCCTGGAGTACCTTTCGGATGAACACTGAAGCTTTCTTT. Its translation: CAWSTFRMNTEAFF. The chain uses TRBV30 and TRBJ1-1, with D unclear. Germline CDR1 GTSNPN, CDR2 SVGIG (reference sequence). Trimming removed 2 bases at V and 0 bases at J, with 10 bases between. The length of the CDR3 is 14 residues.

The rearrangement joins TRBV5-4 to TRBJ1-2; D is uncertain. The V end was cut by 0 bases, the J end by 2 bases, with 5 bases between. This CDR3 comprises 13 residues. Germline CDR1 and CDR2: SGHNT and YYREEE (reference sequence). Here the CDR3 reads CASSLGQNYGYTF. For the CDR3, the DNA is TGTGCCAGCAGCTTGGGACAAAACTATGGCTACACCTTC.

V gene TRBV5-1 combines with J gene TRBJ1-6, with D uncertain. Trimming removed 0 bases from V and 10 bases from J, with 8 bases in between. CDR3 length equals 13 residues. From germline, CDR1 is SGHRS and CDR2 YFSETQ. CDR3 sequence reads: CASSLDRQSPLHF. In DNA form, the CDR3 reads TGCGCCAGCAGCTTGGATAGGCAATCACCCCTCCACTTT. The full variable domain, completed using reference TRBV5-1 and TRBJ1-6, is KAGVTQTPRYLIKTRGQQVTLSCSPISGHRSVSWYQQTPGQGLQFLFEYFSETQRNKGNFPGRFSGRQFSNSRSEMNVSTLELGDSALYLCASSLDRQSPLHFGNGTRLTVT.

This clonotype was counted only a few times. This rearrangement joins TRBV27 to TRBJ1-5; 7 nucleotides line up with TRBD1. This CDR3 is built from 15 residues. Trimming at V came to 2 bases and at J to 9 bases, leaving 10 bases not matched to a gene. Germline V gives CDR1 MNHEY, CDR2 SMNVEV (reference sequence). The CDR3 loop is CASSLLGGQSRPQHF. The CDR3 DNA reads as TGTGCCAGCAGTTTACTAGGGGGACAGTCGCGGCCCCAGCATTTT.

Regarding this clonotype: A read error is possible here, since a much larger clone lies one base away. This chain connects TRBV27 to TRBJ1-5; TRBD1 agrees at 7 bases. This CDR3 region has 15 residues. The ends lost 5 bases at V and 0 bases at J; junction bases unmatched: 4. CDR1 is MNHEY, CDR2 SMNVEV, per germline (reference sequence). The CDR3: CASSPRGNSNQPQHF. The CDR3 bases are TGTGCCAGCAGTCCCAGGGGGAATAGCAATCAGCCCCAGCATTTT.

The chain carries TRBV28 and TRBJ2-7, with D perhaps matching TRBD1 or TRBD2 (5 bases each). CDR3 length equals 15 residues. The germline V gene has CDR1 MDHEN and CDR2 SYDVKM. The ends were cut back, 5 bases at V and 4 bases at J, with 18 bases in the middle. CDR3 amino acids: CASSPGAELLYEQYF. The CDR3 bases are TGTGCCAGCAGTCCCGGGGCGGAACTTTTATACGAGCAGTACTTC.

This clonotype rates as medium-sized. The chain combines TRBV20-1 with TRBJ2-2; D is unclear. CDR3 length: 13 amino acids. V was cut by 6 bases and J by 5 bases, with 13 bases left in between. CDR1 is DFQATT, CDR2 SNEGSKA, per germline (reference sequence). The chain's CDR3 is CSASWMRTGELFF. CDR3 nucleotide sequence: TGCAGTGCCTCATGGATGAGAACCGGGGAGCTGTTTTTT.

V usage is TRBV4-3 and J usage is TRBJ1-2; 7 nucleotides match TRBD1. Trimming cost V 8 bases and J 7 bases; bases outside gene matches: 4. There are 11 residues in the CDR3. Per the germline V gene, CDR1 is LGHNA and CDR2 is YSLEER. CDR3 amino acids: CASSTGAGYTF. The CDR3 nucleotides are TGCGCCAGCTCTACAGGGGCTGGCTACACCTTC.